This T cell receptor (beta chain) was sequenced during a study of lymphopenia after photon versus proton radiotherapy. Study-wide results and caveats: A bigger post-nadir fall in TCR diversity correlated inversely with survival time in deceased patients. Post-nadir diversity loss with photons came from oligoclonal expansion, particularly CD8+ Temra cells. Only patients who died were analyzed for survival; proton advantage is unproven.

The germline CDR1 and CDR2 sequences are SGHNT and YENEEA. With 1 base removed from V and 8 bases from J, the gap between germline ends came to 7 bases. The CDR3 contains 12 residues. Libraries were prepared by immunoSEQ multiplex PCR; TCRdb keeps only in-frame clonotypes and omits some of them. The sample yields 150,000 to 200,000 clones, approximately 91% seen once. Points on this clone: Its antigen is not known.

This clonotype originated in a man in his forties or fifties with gastric cancer. The chain recombines TRBV11-3 with TRBJ2-3, with D unclear. The specimen was peripheral blood, collected from a patient treated with photon-based radiotherapy. The DNA for the CDR3 is TGTGCCAGCAGCTTAGGTATGGGTACGCAGTATTTT. Residues: CASSLGMGTQYF. The whole variable domain, filled in from reference TRBV11-3 and TRBJ2-3, reads EAGVVQSPRYKIIEKKQPVAFWCNPISGHNTLYWYLQNLGQGPELLIRYENEEAVDDSQLPKDRFSAERLKGVDSTLKIQPAELGDSAVYLCASSLGMGTQYFGPGTRLTVL.